This TCR beta chain emerged from a study of blood T cell repertoires in COVID-19 (dated by TCRdb to the early 2020s). Regarding the complete study: Collaborator samples came from the United States, Italy and Spain and covered acute and convalescent phases of COVID-19. The material from the prospective study consisted of cDNA or gDNA derived from T cells, B-cell-depleted T cells, or PBMCs. The dataset comprised deeply sampled blood TCRbeta repertoires from subjects exposed to, actively infected with, or recovered from COVID-19. The repertoires were released in a freely available public database intended as a resource for research on the immune response to SARS-CoV-2. Samples came from the ongoing ImmuneRACE study (first 160 participants) plus 1,254 subjects from 6 global collaborators. A de-identified subject ID, COVID-19 status, age in years and sex were almost always included in the sample metadata. Where available, HLA class I and class II types were taken from metadata supplied by the sample provider and were not determined by assay-based typing.

Enrolling through a virtual design, the prospective study's participants ranged in age from about 18 to 89 years and lived across 20 to 30 United States geographic areas. In the prospective study, participants were assigned to cohorts based on the clinical history participants reported in a screening survey and a study questionnaire. Recovered participants in ImmuneRACE Cohort 3 were defined as having two consecutive negative NP/OP PCR tests, clearance from a healthcare professional, or resolution of symptoms. In the prospective study, mobile phlebotomists collected whole blood, serum and a nasopharyngeal or oropharyngeal swab from each participant. Additional blood draws and questionnaires over a roughly two-month period could optionally be provided by prospective study participants. Before DNA extraction, blood samples from the prospective study were shipped at room temperature or frozen. Study-level results and caveats: The amount of clinical and demographic metadata varied by source and participant and was provided uncurated.

In the case of this clone: Its antigen remains undetermined. Base quality data are lacking; no much larger clone is found one base away.

TCRbeta CDR3 regions were amplified from genomic DNA by means of the immunoSEQ Assay, a bias-controlled multiplex PCR. Regarding the original processing steps: The number of nucleated cells in each sample was estimated from the amplification of reference gene primers within the assay. To quantify the absolute abundance of each unique TCRbeta CDR3 rearrangement, sequence reads were collapsed and filtered. For each sample, productive Simpson clonality was calculated as the square root of Simpson's diversity index over productive rearrangements. TCRdb holds this immuneACCESS table with in-frame rearrangements only. Some clones are missing; in checked studies, unresolved V genes explain under half, and the rest has no known cause. Clone size and the V and J calls come from that table; the DNA yielded D and trimming. The sample data list approximately 440,000 clones, and about nine tenths of these were observed just once. The ten largest clones take up about 0.57% of the sample.

Sequences LGHNA (CDR1) and YNFKEQ (CDR2) are obtained from the germline V gene. Between the V and J ends, shortened by 0 bases and 2 bases respectively, the junction contains 8 bases. The CDR3 covers 14 residues, taking in both the cysteine and the phenylalanine. The sequence is cut down to CDR3 DNA, 42 bases in frame from base 1. The rearranged segments are TRBV4-2 and TRBJ2-7, with the D gene uncertain. The receptor was isolated from a man aged 18 to 29 who had recovered from COVID-19. Sequencing was carried out using PBMCs or T cells enriched from blood (not recorded which). Read as DNA, the sequence is TGTGCCAGCAGCCAAGAGGCAGCGACCTACGAGCAGTACTTC. This translates into CASSQEAATYEQYF.